This TCR beta chain was sequenced during a study of T cell responses to AZD1222 COVID-19 vaccine. The study, taken as a whole, reports: Spike-specific TCR breadth and depth grew following two AZD1222 doses. Repertoires were obtained solely post-peak T cell response.

Profiled with immunoSEQ multiplex PCR; TCRdb holds only in-frame clones, not every one. The table has around 84,000 clones, 80% to 90% seen once. Note on this clone: No antigen is known for it.

The V end was cut by 6 bases, the J end by 6 bases, with 15 bases between. CDR3 length equals 14 residues. Germline values: CDR1 LNHNV, CDR2 YYDKDF (reference sequence). The rearrangement joins TRBV15 to TRBJ2-1; possibly TRBD1 or TRBD2 for D (5 bases each). The material sequenced was peripheral blood, taken on day 0 of AZD1222 vaccination. This clonotype was obtained from an adult in good health. This CDR3 reads CATRGRQNPNEQFF. The CDR3 region has the DNA TGTGCCACCAGGGGGAGACAGAATCCCAATGAGCAGTTCTTC.